These T cell receptor beta chains were read from a single sample in a study of blood T cell repertoires in COVID-19. Sequenced by immunoSEQ multiplex PCR; TCRdb stores in-frame clones only, minus some. The sample lists about 140,000 clones, roughly 84% occurring once. The sequenced sample consisted of peripheral blood. Receptors originate from a human donor with acute or convalescent COVID-19. The donor label of this sample is uncertain. The CDR3 runs from the conserved cysteine through the conserved F or W. D genes are given only for firm matches. Rows give clone size only sometimes, using once, few, many, or a class for an expanded clone.

j_gene: TRBJ1-1
d_gene: TRBD1
abundance: -
v_gene: TRBV18
CDR3nt: TGTGCCAGCTCAGCCAGGACAGGGGGAAACACTGAAGCTTTCTTT
CDR3aa: CASSARTGGNTEAFF

j_gene: TRBJ2-7
d_gene: -
abundance: -
v_gene: TRBV5-1
CDR3nt: TGCGCCAGCAGCTTGGCCCAGGGGCCCGGTGGCGAGCAGTACTTC
CDR3aa: CASSLAQGPGGEQYF

j_gene: TRBJ2-3
d_gene: TRBD1
abundance: once
v_gene: TRBV11-3
CDR3nt: TGTGCCAGCAGCCCGAACGGGGGACAGGGGGTGCTCACAGATACGCAGTATTTT
CDR3aa: CASSPNGGQGVLTDTQYF

j_gene: TRBJ2-3
d_gene: TRBD2
abundance: -
v_gene: TRBV29-1
CDR3nt: TGCAGCGTTGTGTCCGGGGGGTGGGTTGGAGATACGCAGTATTTT
CDR3aa: CSVVSGGWVGDTQYF

j_gene: TRBJ1-2
d_gene: TRBD1
abundance: once
v_gene: TRBV3-1/TRBV3-2
CDR3nt: TGTGCCAGCAGCCAAGCCGCGGGACAGCGATCTGGGGGCTATGGCTACACCTTC
CDR3aa: CASSQAAGQRSGGYGYTF

j_gene: TRBJ1-3
d_gene: TRBD1
abundance: -
v_gene: TRBV18
CDR3nt: TGTGCCAGCTCACGAGGACAGGGCGTTCCGGGAAACACCATATATTTT
CDR3aa: CASSRGQGVPGNTIYF

j_gene: TRBJ2-1
d_gene: TRBD2
abundance: -
v_gene: TRBV25-1
CDR3nt: TGTGCCAGCAGTGAAAGAGCTAGCGGGAGGGCGGATGAGCAGTTCTTC
CDR3aa: CASSERASGRADEQFF

j_gene: TRBJ1-2
d_gene: -
abundance: -
v_gene: TRBV9
CDR3nt: TGTGCCAGCAGCGTAGGAGGCGGGGAATGGGGCTACACCTTC
CDR3aa: CASSVGGGEWGYTF

j_gene: TRBJ1-2
d_gene: TRBD1
abundance: -
v_gene: TRBV19
CDR3nt: TGTGCCAGTAGGGACAGGCAAAACTATGGCTACACCTTC
CDR3aa: CASRDRQNYGYTF

j_gene: TRBJ1-2
d_gene: TRBD1
abundance: -
v_gene: TRBV6-5
CDR3nt: TGTGCCAGCAGGACAAGGGGACAGGGGGCTAAGGGCTACACCTTC
CDR3aa: CASRTRGQGAKGYTF

j_gene: TRBJ1-1
d_gene: TRBD1
abundance: few
v_gene: TRBV18
CDR3nt: TGTGCCAGCTCACCGATGACAGGGTCGAACACTGAAGCTTTCTTT
CDR3aa: CASSPMTGSNTEAFF

j_gene: TRBJ2-5
d_gene: TRBD1
abundance: -
v_gene: TRBV29-1
CDR3nt: TGCAGCGTGAGATCCGGGACAGAAGAGACCCAGTACTTC
CDR3aa: CSVRSGTEETQYF

j_gene: TRBJ1-3
d_gene: -
abundance: -
v_gene: TRBV6-5
CDR3nt: TGTGCCACGCAAAACAGGGCTGGAAACACCATATATTTT
CDR3aa: CATQNRAGNTIYF

j_gene: TRBJ1-2
d_gene: TRBD1
abundance: -
v_gene: TRBV4-3
CDR3nt: TGCGCCAGCAGCCATGGGGGGACAGGGCCCCATGGCTACACCTTC
CDR3aa: CASSHGGTGPHGYTF